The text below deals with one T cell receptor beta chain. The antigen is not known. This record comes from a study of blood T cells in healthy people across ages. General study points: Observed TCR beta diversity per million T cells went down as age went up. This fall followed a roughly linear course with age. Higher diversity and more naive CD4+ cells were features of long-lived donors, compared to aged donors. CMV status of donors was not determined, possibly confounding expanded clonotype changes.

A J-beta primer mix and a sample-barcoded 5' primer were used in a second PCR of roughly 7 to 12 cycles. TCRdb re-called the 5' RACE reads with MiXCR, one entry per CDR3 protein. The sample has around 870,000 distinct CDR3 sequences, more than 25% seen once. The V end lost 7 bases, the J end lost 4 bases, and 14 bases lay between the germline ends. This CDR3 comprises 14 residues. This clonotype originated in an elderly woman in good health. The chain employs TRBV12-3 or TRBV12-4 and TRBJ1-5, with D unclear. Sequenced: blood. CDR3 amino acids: CASTLGLVNQPQHF. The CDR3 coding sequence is TGTGCCAGCACCTTAGGCCTCGTAAATCAGCCCCAGCATTTT.